The 13 T cell receptor beta chains presented below share a single source sample, sequenced in a study of blood T cells in healthy people across ages (dated by TCRdb to the mid-2010s). Libraries were made using 5' RACE. Sequencing instrument: Illumina HiSeq 2500. The second PCR ran for about 7 to 11 cycles and used a J-beta primer mix along with a sample-barcoded 5' primer. TCRdb reanalyzed the raw reads on its own, using fastp at Q25 for trimming and MiXCR for clone calling, and kept in-frame beta chains. A single entry per CDR3 protein holds the most common genes and DNA from its merged rows. The sample has over 1,300,000 distinct CDR3 sequences on record, almost 60% of them singletons. More than 6% of the sample goes to the ten largest clones. The sample taken for sequencing was blood. All receptors derive from a man in his late teens or twenties in good health.

This clonotype was seen a few times. The V gene is TRBV29-1, the J gene TRBJ2-7, with 8 positions matching TRBD1. With V trimmed by 7 bases and J by 5 bases, 7 bases remained unmatched. The CDR3 consists of 12 residues. The germline V gene has CDR1 SQVTM and CDR2 ANQGSEA. The CDR3 coding sequence is TGCAGCGCTGGACAGGGAGTCAACGAGCAGTACTTC. Residues: CSAGQGVNEQYF.

The CDR3 DNA sequence: TGCAGTGCTAGACTCCCAGGGCCGGGCTACACCTTC. This translates into CSARLPGPGYTF. The V and J genes are TRBV20-1 and TRBJ1-2; perhaps TRBD1 as D (5 bases). Deletions cut 2 bases from V and 8 bases from J, with 12 bases between. The CDR3 length is 12 residues. Germline V CDR1 and CDR2: DFQATT, SNEGSKA (reference sequence).

Note on this clonotype: Given a much more abundant clone one base away, this may be a read error. The genes are TRBV6-1 and TRBJ2-1; D might be TRBD2 (5 bases). CDR1 and CDR2 from the germline V gene are MNHNS and SASEGT. V gave up 8 bases and J gave up 3 bases, with 14 bases separating them. This CDR3 is built from 14 residues. The CDR3 DNA follows: TGTGCCAGCCCCTCCGGACTCCTCTACAATGAGCAGTTCTTC. This codes for CASPSGLLYNEQFF.

This clonotype has more than one count but fewer than ten. J is TRBJ2-7 and V is TRBV6-1; TRBD2 matches 9 bases. After removal of 7 bases from V and 1 base from J, the junction contained 14 bases not matched to a gene. Germline CDR1 reads MNHNS; CDR2 reads SASEGT. This CDR3 is built from 17 residues. CDR3 amino acids: CASTLSGSAVASYEQYF. The CDR3 nucleotides read TGTGCCAGCACCCTTAGCGGGAGTGCGGTAGCTTCCTACGAGCAGTACTTC.

CDR3 nucleotides: TGCAGTGCTAACGACGGGTCCTATGGCTACACCTTC. This translates into CSANDGSYGYTF. J is TRBJ1-2 and V is TRBV20-1; D is unclear. CDR3 size: 12 residues. Trimming removed 4 bases at V and 4 bases at J, with 10 bases between. Looked up from germline, CDR1 is DFQATT and CDR2 is SNEGSKA (reference sequence).

The V gene is TRBV6-2 or TRBV6-3, the J gene TRBJ2-7; D is possibly TRBD2 (5 bases). The length of the CDR3 is 14 residues. Germline V gene data show CDR1 as MNHEY and CDR2 as SVGEGT. The ends were cut back, 0 bases at V and 5 bases at J, with 11 bases in the middle. The CDR3: CASSYSRATDEQYF. The CDR3 DNA reads TGTGCCAGCAGTTACTCGAGGGCTACAGACGAGCAGTACTTC.

The chain recombines TRBV10-3 with TRBJ1-2; TRBD1 agrees at 7 bases. The CDR3 extends over 12 amino acids. Trimming at V came to 10 bases and at J to 2 bases, leaving 4 bases not matched to a gene. Germline values: CDR1 ENHRY, CDR2 SYGVKD. The chain's CDR3 is CATRQGNYGYTF. The CDR3 nucleotides read TGTGCCACACGACAGGGAAACTATGGCTACACCTTC.

This clonotype was found a few times. The chain couples TRBV11-2 to TRBJ1-2; a possible D gene is TRBD1 (6 bases). CDR1 and CDR2 (germline): SGHAT, FQNNGV. V lost 2 bases and J 4 bases, leaving 14 bases between the germline ends. The CDR3 has 15 amino acids. This CDR3 reads CASSLRAGGGYGYTF. CDR3 coding DNA: TGTGCCAGCAGCTTACGGGCCGGGGGCGGCTATGGCTACACCTTC. Full variable domain (remainder filled in from reference TRBV11-2 and TRBJ1-2): EAGVAQSPRYKIIEKRQSVAFWCNPISGHATLYWYQQILGQGPKLLIQFQNNGVVDDSQLPKDRFSAERLKGVDSTLKIQPAKLEDSAVYLCASSLRAGGGYGYTFGSGTRLTVV.

This chain joins TRBV12-3 or TRBV12-4 and TRBJ1-3; D not certain. CDR3 length: 15 amino acids. V was shortened by 2 bases and J by 1 base, with 9 bases between the two germline ends. CDR3 region: CASSLSEQSGNTIYF. CDR3 DNA: TGTGCCAGCAGTTTATCTGAACAATCTGGAAACACCATATATTTT.

The gene calls are TRBV6-5 and TRBJ1-1; 9 bases fit TRBD1. This CDR3 has 15 residues. V shed 2 bases and J 3 bases; nucleotides not matched to a gene: 4. Germline CDR1 is MNHEY and CDR2 is SVGAGI. The CDR3 DNA sequence: TGTGCCAGCAGTTACCGGGACAGGGTAGACACTGAAGCTTTCTTT. Translating gives CASSYRDRVDTEAFF.

This clonotype appeared many times. One junction end does not reproduce the germline sequence, and a read error may be involved. The V call is TRBV12-3 or TRBV12-4, the J call TRBJ2-7; 9 bases align to TRBD1. CDR3 size: 14 residues. CDR3 sequence: CASSTGTGPYEQYF. The CDR3 nucleotides are TGCGCCAGCAGCACCGGGACAGGGCCCTACGAGCAGTACTTC.

This clonotype was observed a few times. V is TRBV20-1 and J is TRBJ1-5; no clear D gene. This CDR3 has 13 residues. Germline assignment: CDR1 DFQATT and CDR2 SNEGSKA (reference sequence). The V and J ends lost 3 bases and 0 bases respectively, with 6 bases between them. DNA of the CDR3: TGCAGTGCTAGGGCCTATAGCAATCAGCCCCAGCATTTT. Its protein is CSARAYSNQPQHF.

The genes are TRBV6-5 and TRBJ1-2; 8 bases are shared with TRBD1. The germline V gene encodes CDR1 MNHEY and CDR2 SVGAGI. After removal of 5 bases from V and 8 bases from J, the junction contained 7 bases not matched to a gene. This CDR3 is 13 amino acids long. The CDR3 region has the DNA TGTGCCAGCAGTAGGACAGGGTACCGAGGCTACACCTTC. This sequence encodes CASSRTGYRGYTF.